This T cell receptor (beta chain) was sequenced in a study of PD-1 blockade in classical Hodgkin lymphoma. Whole-study results and caveats: Baseline TCR diversity was reportedly lower in newly diagnosed patients than in healthy donors. It was reported as lower still in relapsed/refractory patients.

Autologous stem cell transplantation was followed by relapse in every patient, and brentuximab vedotin exposure varied. This clone rates as medium-sized. What it binds is unknown. V lost 4 bases and J 4 bases, leaving 10 bases between the germline ends. The CDR3 spans 14 residues. CDR1 is SGHDN, CDR2 FVKESK, per germline. Produced via immunoSEQ multiplex PCR; TCRdb's table is partial and in-frame only. Here the sample spans 25,000 to 35,000 clones, about 71% being singletons. The input for sequencing was peripheral blood mononuclear cells (PBMCs), taken before the second cycle of nivolumab. The receptor's source is a human donor with classical Hodgkin lymphoma. The chain joins TRBV14 to TRBJ2-2; no firm D call. The CDR3 nucleotides are TGTGCCAGCAGCCTCGCGTATCGCACCGGGGAGCTGTTTTTT. Translated: CASSLAYRTGELFF.